The rows below give T cell receptor beta chains drawn from one sample of a study of cytomegalovirus exposure and HLA in healthy donors. The repertoire was sequenced with immunoSEQ multiplex PCR; TCRdb's copy has only in-frame clones and lacks some. The data show about 93,000 clones, around three quarters seen once. Sequencing used PBMCs. These receptors were obtained from a man aged 25-45 years in good health and CMV-seronegative. The CDR3 runs from the conserved cysteine through the conserved F or W. D genes are given only for firm matches. Some rows have no size entry. The others give once, few or many, or a class for an expanded clone.

v_call	d_call	clone_size	j_call	cdr3_aa	cdr3_nt
TRBV7-2	.	once	TRBJ1-6	CASSLVGSSYNSPLHF	TGTGCCAGCAGCTTAGTGGGGAGCTCCTATAATTCACCCCTCCACTTT
TRBV27	.	.	TRBJ2-3	CASREFLATGTDTQYF	TGTGCCAGCAGGGAATTTCTAGCTACGGGCACAGATACGCAGTATTTT
TRBV28	.	.	TRBJ1-5	CASSPPSRGRAHQPQHF	TGTGCCAGCAGCCCCCCTTCAAGGGGGAGGGCTCATCAGCCCCAGCATTTT
TRBV5-6	TRBD1	.	TRBJ2-5	CASSLGQGVGETQYF	TGTGCCAGCAGCTTGGGGCAGGGGGTGGGAGAGACCCAGTACTTC
TRBV7-9	.	.	TRBJ1-1	CASSWGGVGEAFF	TGTGCCAGCAGCTGGGGGGGGGTGGGTGAAGCTTTCTTT
TRBV4-2	.	.	TRBJ2-5	CASSQNAGSQETQYF	TGTGCCAGCAGCCAAAACGCGGGGTCCCAAGAGACCCAGTACTTC
TRBV9	TRBD1	.	TRBJ1-2	CASSPRDSFLYGYTF	TGTGCCAGCAGCCCGCGGGACAGCTTCCTCTATGGCTACACCTTC
TRBV27	.	once	TRBJ1-5	CASRPGFNQPQHF	TGTGCCAGCCGTCCGGGGTTCAATCAGCCCCAGCATTTT
TRBV18	.	.	TRBJ2-5	CASSPGETQYF	TGTGCCAGCTCACCGGGCGAGACCCAGTACTTC
TRBV11-2	.	.	TRBJ2-1	CASSPQGSEQFF	TGTGCCAGCAGCCCCCAGGGTAGTGAGCAGTTCTTC
TRBV4-3	TRBD2	.	TRBJ2-7	CASSPVASGTHYEQYF	TGCGCCAGCAGCCCCGTGGCTAGCGGGACTCACTACGAGCAGTACTTC
TRBV4-2	TRBD2	once	TRBJ2-3	CASSQGVAGDTQYF	TGTGCCAGCAGCCAAGGCGTAGCGGGAGATACGCAGTATTTT
TRBV4-1	TRBD1	.	TRBJ1-2	CASSARDSNYGYTF	TGCGCCAGCAGCGCCCGGGACAGTAACTATGGCTACACCTTC
TRBV9	TRBD1	.	TRBJ2-3	CASSEGDRGTDTQYF	TGTGCCAGCAGCGAGGGGGACAGGGGCACAGATACGCAGTATTTT
TRBV19	TRBD1	.	TRBJ2-2	CASSGGQGTGELFF	TGTGCCAGTAGTGGTGGACAGGGGACCGGGGAGCTGTTTTTT
TRBV7-2	TRBD1	.	TRBJ2-5	CASSKRQGAETQYF	TGTGCCAGCAGCAAACGACAGGGGGCAGAGACCCAGTACTTC
TRBV9	.	.	TRBJ2-6	CASSSDRSAGANVLTF	TGTGCCAGCAGCAGCGACAGGTCGGCGGGGGCCAACGTCCTGACTTTC
TRBV5-4	TRBD1	.	TRBJ1-2	CASSPGTATRNYGYTF	TGTGCCAGCAGCCCAGGGACAGCTACTCGAAACTATGGCTACACCTTC
TRBV7-3	.	.	TRBJ2-3	CASSLGGLGTDTQYF	TGTGCCAGCAGCTTAGGAGGCCTCGGCACAGATACGCAGTATTTT
TRBV16	.	few	TRBJ2-7	CASSQADRNYEQYF	TGTGCCAGCAGCCAAGCGGACAGAAATTACGAGCAGTACTTC
TRBV29-1	.	.	TRBJ1-1	CSVADSPEAFF	TGCAGCGTGGCCGACAGCCCTGAAGCTTTCTTT
TRBV27	.	.	TRBJ1-5	CASSPWSQGDNQPQHF	TGTGCCAGCAGCCCCTGGTCACAGGGAGACAATCAGCCCCAGCATTTT
TRBV11-3	.	.	TRBJ1-2	CASSLAQATTDGYTF	TGTGCCAGCAGCTTAGCCCAGGCGACAACGGATGGCTACACCTTC
TRBV13	TRBD1	.	TRBJ2-5	CASSVRTGQETQYF	TGTGCCAGCAGCGTTCGGACAGGTCAAGAGACCCAGTACTTC
TRBV28	.	.	TRBJ1-2	CASSAGGVGGYTF	TGTGCCAGCAGTGCGGGAGGGGTGGGTGGCTACACCTTC
TRBV27	.	.	TRBJ1-1	CASSARQGRSTEAFF	TGTGCCAGCAGTGCCCGCCAGGGGAGAAGTACTGAAGCTTTCTTT
TRBV19	.	few	TRBJ2-3	CASSIQGGSGTDTQYF	TGTGCCAGTAGTATTCAGGGGGGAAGCGGCACAGATACGCAGTATTTT
TRBV27	.	.	TRBJ2-4	CASSVGQLAKNIQYF	TGTGCCAGCAGCGTGGGGCAGCTAGCCAAAAACATTCAGTACTTC
TRBV10-1	TRBD1	.	TRBJ1-1	CASSVPVANTLTTGVVNTEAFF	TGCGCCAGCAGTGTGCCAGTCGCGAACACTCTAACGACAGGGGTGGTGAACACTGAAGCTTTCTTT
TRBV6-5	TRBD1	.	TRBJ1-2	CASSYSTGVTSGYTF	TGTGCCAGCAGTTACTCGACAGGGGTGACCTCTGGCTACACCTTC
TRBV7-9	.	few	TRBJ1-1	CASSLVFVSTEAFF	TGTGCCAGCAGCTTAGTGTTTGTTTCGACTGAAGCTTTCTTT